Listed below are T cell receptor beta chains from one sample, sequenced in a study of blood T cell repertoires in COVID-19. Assay: immunoSEQ multiplex PCR; the TCRdb copy retains only in-frame clones and omits some. The sample yields some 460,000 clones, roughly nine tenths seen once. Sequences were obtained from PBMCs or T cells enriched from blood (not recorded which). The receptors were sampled from a woman aged 18-35 years with acute COVID-19. Both conserved end residues are part of each CDR3. Fields, in order: clone size, D gene, V gene, J gene, CDR3 protein, CDR3 DNA. The D gene is left open where the match is weak. Size is stated for part of the rows, as once, few or many counts, or as a class when the clone is expanded.

.,TRBD1,TRBV6-5,TRBJ1-1,CASRQMGQEAFF,TGTGCCAGCAGACAAATGGGACAGGAAGCTTTCTTT
few,.,TRBV19,TRBJ1-5,CASGMLGQPQHF,TGTGCCAGCGGGATGCTCGGCCAGCCCCAGCATTTT
medium-sized,.,TRBV11-2,TRBJ1-2,CASSLDQGGNGYTF,TGTGCCAGCAGCTTAGATCAGGGAGGCAATGGCTACACCTTC
.,TRBD1,TRBV13,TRBJ1-5,CASSNRGQGSNQPQHF,TGTGCCAGCAGTAACAGGGGGCAAGGAAGCAATCAGCCCCAGCATTTT
few,TRBD1,TRBV7-2,TRBJ2-2,CASSSTGTGVVAGELFF,TGTGCCAGCAGCTCGACCGGGACAGGGGTGGTAGCCGGGGAGCTGTTTTTT
.,TRBD2,TRBV4-3,TRBJ2-7,CASSQEGGASGRKYGSYEQYF,TGCGCCAGCAGCCAAGAGGGGGGGGCTAGCGGGAGAAAATACGGCTCCTACGAGCAGTACTTC
.,TRBD1,TRBV4-1,TRBJ2-1,CASSTGGTDEQFF,TGCGCCAGCTCGACAGGGGGTACGGATGAGCAGTTCTTC
.,.,TRBV7-9,TRBJ1-4,CASSGGTYEKLFF,TGTGCCAGCAGCGGAGGGACTTACGAAAAACTGTTTTTT
.,.,TRBV3-1/TRBV3-2,TRBJ2-3,CASSQTYGGSYTDTQYF,TGTGCCAGCAGCCAAACGTATGGAGGGAGCTACACAGATACGCAGTATTTT
few,.,TRBV28,TRBJ1-2,CASSLKWQGLYGYTF,TGTGCCAGCAGTTTAAAGTGGCAGGGGCTTTATGGCTACACCTTC
.,TRBD1,TRBV6-5,TRBJ1-2,CASSYRDRGQYGYTF,TGCGCCAGCAGTTACCGGGACAGGGGACAATATGGCTACACCTTC
.,TRBD2,TRBV4-1,TRBJ2-5,CASSLPGLRETQYF,TGCGCCAGCAGCCTTCCGGGACTAAGAGAGACCCAGTACTTC
.,TRBD1,TRBV11-2,TRBJ1-2,CASSSSDRGVSYTF,TGTGCCAGCAGCTCATCCGACAGGGGAGTGAGCTACACCTTC
once,TRBD1,TRBV9,TRBJ2-3,CASSVEGGRTDTQYF,TGTGCCAGCAGCGTTGAAGGGGGCCGCACAGATACGCAGTATTTT
once,TRBD2,TRBV19,TRBJ2-1,CASSIGTSGSGNEQFF,TGTGCCAGTAGTATTGGGACTAGCGGGAGTGGGAATGAGCAGTTCTTC
.,.,TRBV6-4,TRBJ1-5,CASSPGTENQPQHF,TGTGCCAGTTCACCCGGGACTGAGAATCAGCCCCAGCATTTT
.,TRBD1,TRBV5-6,TRBJ1-4,CASSFRDRGMANEKLFF,TGTGCCAGCAGCTTCCGGGACAGGGGAATGGCTAATGAAAAACTGTTTTTT
.,TRBD1,TRBV3-1/TRBV3-2,TRBJ1-6,CASSPGTGGGSPLHF,TGTGCCAGCAGCCCCGGGACAGGGGGTGGTTCACCCCTCCACTTT
once,.,TRBV9,TRBJ1-1,CASSVDGGSTEAFF,TGTGCCAGCAGCGTAGATGGAGGGAGCACTGAAGCTTTCTTT
.,TRBD1,TRBV25-1,TRBJ1-1,CASRAGGKAFF,TGTGCCAGCAGGGCAGGGGGTAAAGCTTTCTTT
.,TRBD1,TRBV7-9,TRBJ1-1,CASSTQGSGNTEAFF,TGTGCCAGCAGCACACAGGGGAGCGGGAACACTGAAGCTTTCTTT
.,.,TRBV4-1,TRBJ1-6,CASSQGSGPREGIFF,TGCGCCAGCAGCCAAGGGAGCGGACCACGGGAGGGGATCTTCTTT
.,TRBD1,TRBV19,TRBJ1-6,CASRPGQGASPLHF,TGTGCCAGTAGACCGGGACAGGGCGCCTCACCCCTCCACTTT
.,.,TRBV6-5,TRBJ2-7,CASGPRGTTYEQYF,TGTGCCAGCGGGCCACGAGGGACAACCTACGAGCAGTACTTC
.,TRBD2,TRBV5-1,TRBJ2-7,CASSLSGASYEQYF,TGCGCCAGCAGCTTAAGCGGGGCCTCCTACGAGCAGTACTTC
.,.,TRBV29-1,TRBJ2-3,CSVRTSTDTQYF,TGCAGCGTTAGGACTAGCACAGATACGCAGTATTTT
.,TRBD2,TRBV4-3,TRBJ2-3,CASSHQRDTDTQYF,TGCGCCAGCAGCCATCAGCGGGACACAGATACGCAGTATTTT
.,TRBD1,TRBV29-1,TRBJ1-1,CSVPGQANTEAFF,TGCAGCGTTCCAGGACAGGCAAACACTGAAGCTTTCTTT
.,.,TRBV11-2,TRBJ1-1,CASRLLQGSNTEAFF,TGTGCCAGCAGGCTTCTCCAGGGGTCGAACACTGAAGCTTTCTTT
.,TRBD1,TRBV27,TRBJ1-4,CASRDRGREKLFF,TGTGCCAGCAGGGACAGGGGGAGAGAAAAACTGTTTTTT
.,TRBD1,TRBV18,TRBJ2-1,CASSRTPGQGNEQFF,TGTGCCAGCTCAAGAACGCCGGGACAGGGAAATGAGCAGTTCTTC
.,TRBD1,TRBV25-1,TRBJ2-7,CASSQGTVVEQYF,TGTGCCAGCAGTCAAGGGACAGTAGTGGAGCAGTACTTC
.,TRBD2,TRBV7-2,TRBJ2-7,CASSSTTSGRVYEQYF,TGTGCCAGCAGCTCCACTACTAGCGGGAGGGTGTACGAGCAGTACTTC
.,TRBD1,TRBV19,TRBJ1-5,CASSVLQGAGQPQHF,TGTGCCAGTAGTGTACTGCAGGGGGCAGGTCAGCCCCAGCATTTT
.,TRBD1,TRBV7-8,TRBJ1-4,CASSLGQGWEKLFF,TGTGCCAGCAGCCTTGGACAGGGGTGGGAAAAACTGTTTTTT
.,.,TRBV6-5,TRBJ2-4,CASNPLAGNIQYF,TGTGCCAGCAACCCTTTGGCGGGAAACATTCAGTACTTC
.,.,TRBV9,TRBJ1-1,CASSLDLINTEAFF,TGTGCCAGCAGCTTAGACCTAATTAACACTGAAGCTTTCTTT